A single sample is the source of the 6 T cell receptor beta chains below, sequenced in a study of cytomegalovirus exposure and HLA in healthy donors. The PCR had 60 Vbeta and 13 Jbeta primers. Only in-frame clones appear in the TCRdb table, and some are missing; sequencing was by immunoSEQ multiplex PCR. The sample has roughly 180,000 clones; around 79% are singletons. The sample comprised PBMCs. All receptors come from a female donor in good health and CMV-seronegative.

This clone has a handful of counts. The chain has TRBV6-5 and TRBJ1-6; maybe TRBD1 (6 bases). Looked up from germline, CDR1 is MNHEY and CDR2 is SVGAGI. The CDR3 is 14 residues long. The germline V and J ends were trimmed by 2 bases and 7 bases, with 9 bases remaining between them. CDR3 in amino acids: CASSYNRENSPLHF. The CDR3 nucleotides are TGTGCCAGCAGTTACAACAGGGAAAATTCACCCCTCCACTTT.

This clone was recorded a few times. J is TRBJ1-5 and V is TRBV15, with D possibly matching TRBD1 (6 bases). The V gene lost 4 bases and the J gene lost 6 bases, with 13 bases spanning the gap. The CDR3 runs to 14 residues. Germline assignment: CDR1 LNHNV and CDR2 YYDKDF (reference sequence). In nucleotides, the CDR3 is TGTGCCACCAGCAAGGACAGTAGAGGTCAGCCCCAGCATTTT. Amino acid sequence: CATSKDSRGQPQHF.

This clone was seen a single time. V and J are TRBV7-2 and TRBJ2-5; no firm D call. This CDR3 comprises 11 residues. V was trimmed by 10 bases and J by 4 bases, leaving 10 bases between them. The germline V gene encodes CDR1 SGHTA and CDR2 FQGNSA. The CDR3 sequence is CAIILRETQYF. The CDR3 DNA reads TGTGCCATTATCCTTAGAGAGACCCAGTACTTC.

The V gene is TRBV11-1, the J gene TRBJ2-5; D possibly corresponds to TRBD2 (6 bases). V lost 5 bases, J lost 2 bases, and 12 bases lay in between. The CDR3 is 14 amino acids. Germline V CDR1 and CDR2: SGHAT, FQDESV (reference sequence). DNA of the CDR3: TGTGCCAGCAGCCACGGCGGGACTCAAGAGACCCAGTACTTC. Residues: CASSHGGTQETQYF.

The chain couples TRBV11-2 to TRBJ1-6; D is perhaps TRBD1 (6 bases). With 3 bases removed from V and 10 bases from J, the gap between germline ends came to 10 bases. Germline loops: CDR1 SGHAT, CDR2 FQNNGV. The CDR3 consists of 13 residues. In nucleotides, the CDR3 is TGTGCCAGCAGCTTGCAGGGACAATCACCCCTCCACTTT. It specifies CASSLQGQSPLHF. Together with reference TRBV11-2 and TRBJ1-6, the CDR3 gives the full variable domain: EAGVAQSPRYKIIEKRQSVAFWCNPISGHATLYWYQQILGQGPKLLIQFQNNGVVDDSQLPKDRFSAERLKGVDSTLKIQPAKLEDSAVYLCASSLQGQSPLHFGNGTRLTVT.

This chain links TRBV9 with TRBJ2-1; 9 bases are shared with TRBD2. This CDR3 is 15 amino acids long. Germline CDR1 is SGDLS and CDR2 is YYNGEE. V was pared by 5 bases and J by 4 bases, with 7 bases of the junction left unmatched. This CDR3 is CASSLRLAEYNEQFF. The CDR3 nucleotides read TGTGCCAGCAGTCTCCGACTAGCGGAATACAATGAGCAGTTCTTC. Variable domain in full (rest from reference TRBV9 and TRBJ2-1): DSGVTQTPKHLITATGQRVTLRCSPRSGDLSVYWYQQSLDQGLQFLIQYYNGEERAKGNILERFSAQQFPDLHSELNLSSLELGDSALYFCASSLRLAEYNEQFFGPGTRLTVL.